One T cell receptor beta chain is described in this entry. The data were taken from a study of blood T cell repertoires in COVID-19. The data were produced by immunoSEQ multiplex PCR, yet TCRdb's version contains in-frame clones alone and is incomplete. The table shows some 97,000 clones, with 80% to 90% occurring only once. The sequencing input was PBMCs or T cells enriched from blood (not recorded which). This clonotype was sampled from a woman between 45 and 60 years old who had recovered from COVID-19.

The CDR3 DNA is TGCGCCAGCAGCCCTACGGAACTCGGGTACAATGAGCAGTTCTTC. Protein sequence: CASSPTELGYNEQFF. The chain uses TRBV5-1 and TRBJ2-1; D ambiguous. With 4 bases removed from V and 4 bases from J, the gap between germline ends came to 15 bases. The CDR3 covers 15 residues. From germline, CDR1 is SGHRS and CDR2 YFSETQ.